This T cell receptor beta chain was documented in a study of T-cell memory formation after mild COVID-19. For the study at large: The study found TCR clusters largely donor specific.

This clonotype has at least ten counts. Its antigen is not identified. Study results and limitations: Among contracting clones, CD4+ were mainly CM/EM and CD8+ enriched in EMRA. A balance of CD4 and CD8 characterized clones contracting day 15 to 85, whereas later expanders leaned CD4+.

One entry per CDR3 protein, called by TCRdb with MiXCR from the 5' RACE reads. Seen here are 150,000 to 200,000 distinct CDR3 sequences, 11% observed once, and the top ten hold 3.8%. CDR1 and CDR2 from the germline V gene are SGHRS and YFSETQ. The CDR3 consists of 14 residues. The ends were cut back, 4 bases at V and 2 bases at J, with 11 bases in the middle. V usage is TRBV5-1 and J usage is TRBJ2-3, with no clear D. This sequence originates from a man between 18 and 29 years old who had mild COVID-19 (a few samples of this study predate the infection). Cell type and time point are not known. Sequencing was done on a sample of PBMCs or a T cell subset sorted from them (not recorded which). CDR3 in amino acids: CASSTQKFTDTQYF. CDR3 bases: TGCGCCAGCAGCACCCAGAAGTTCACAGATACGCAGTATTTT.